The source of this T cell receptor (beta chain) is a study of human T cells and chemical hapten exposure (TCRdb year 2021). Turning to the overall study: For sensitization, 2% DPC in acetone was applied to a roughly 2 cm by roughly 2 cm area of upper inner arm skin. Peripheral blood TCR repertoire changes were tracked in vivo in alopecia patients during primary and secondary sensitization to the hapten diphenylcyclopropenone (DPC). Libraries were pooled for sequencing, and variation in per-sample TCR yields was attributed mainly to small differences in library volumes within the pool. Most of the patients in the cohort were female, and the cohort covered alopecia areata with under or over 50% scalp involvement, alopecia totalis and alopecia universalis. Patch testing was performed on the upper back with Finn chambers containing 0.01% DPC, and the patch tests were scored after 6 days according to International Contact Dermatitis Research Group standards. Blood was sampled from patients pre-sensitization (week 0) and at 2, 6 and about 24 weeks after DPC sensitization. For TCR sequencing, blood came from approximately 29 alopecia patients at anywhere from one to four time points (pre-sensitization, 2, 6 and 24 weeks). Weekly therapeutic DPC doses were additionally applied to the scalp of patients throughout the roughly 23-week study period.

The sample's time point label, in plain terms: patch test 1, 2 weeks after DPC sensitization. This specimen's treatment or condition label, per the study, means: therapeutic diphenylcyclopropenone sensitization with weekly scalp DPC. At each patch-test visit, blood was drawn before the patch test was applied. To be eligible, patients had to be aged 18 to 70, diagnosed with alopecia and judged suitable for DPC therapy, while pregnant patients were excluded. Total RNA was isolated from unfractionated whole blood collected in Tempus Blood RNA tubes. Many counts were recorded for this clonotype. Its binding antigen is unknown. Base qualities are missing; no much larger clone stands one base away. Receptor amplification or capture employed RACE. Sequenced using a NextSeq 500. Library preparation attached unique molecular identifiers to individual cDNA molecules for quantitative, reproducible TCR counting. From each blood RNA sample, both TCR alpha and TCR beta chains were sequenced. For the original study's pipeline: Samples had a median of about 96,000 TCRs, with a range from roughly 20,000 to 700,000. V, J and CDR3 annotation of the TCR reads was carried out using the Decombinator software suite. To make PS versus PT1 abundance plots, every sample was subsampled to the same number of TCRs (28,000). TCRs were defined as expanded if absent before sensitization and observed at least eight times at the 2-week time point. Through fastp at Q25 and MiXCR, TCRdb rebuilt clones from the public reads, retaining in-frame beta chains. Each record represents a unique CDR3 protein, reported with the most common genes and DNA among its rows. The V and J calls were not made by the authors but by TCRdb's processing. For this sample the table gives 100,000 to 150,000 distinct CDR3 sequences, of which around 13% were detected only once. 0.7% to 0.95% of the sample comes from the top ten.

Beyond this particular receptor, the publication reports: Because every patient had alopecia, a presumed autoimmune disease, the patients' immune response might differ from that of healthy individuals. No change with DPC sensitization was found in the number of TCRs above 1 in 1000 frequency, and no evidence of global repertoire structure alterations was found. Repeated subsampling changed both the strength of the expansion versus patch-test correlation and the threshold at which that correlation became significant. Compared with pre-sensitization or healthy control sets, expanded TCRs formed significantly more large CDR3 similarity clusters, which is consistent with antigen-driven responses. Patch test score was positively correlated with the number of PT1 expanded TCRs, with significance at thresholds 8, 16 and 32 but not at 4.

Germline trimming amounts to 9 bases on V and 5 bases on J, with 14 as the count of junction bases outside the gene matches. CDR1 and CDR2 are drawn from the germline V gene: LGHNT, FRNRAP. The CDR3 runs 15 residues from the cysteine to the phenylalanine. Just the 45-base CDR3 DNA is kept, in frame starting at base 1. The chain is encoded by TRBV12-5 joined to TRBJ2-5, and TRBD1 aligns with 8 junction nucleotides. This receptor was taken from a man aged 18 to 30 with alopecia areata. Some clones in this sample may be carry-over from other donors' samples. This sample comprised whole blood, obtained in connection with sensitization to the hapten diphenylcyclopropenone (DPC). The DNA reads TGTGCTAGCAGGGGGCCCTGGGGCCCTAGGGAGACCCAGTACTTC. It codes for CASRGPWGPRETQYF.